This paragraph covers one T cell receptor beta chain sequence. The specificity of this receptor is unknown. Within one base of it there is no much larger clone, and no base qualities were kept. This entry is derived from a study of blood T cell repertoires in COVID-19 (dated by TCRdb to 2018 to 2020). For the wider study: Samples from collaborators originated in the United States, Italy and Spain and spanned both the acute and convalescent phases of COVID-19. The prospective study material was composed of cDNA or gDNA derived from T cells, B-cell-depleted T cells, or PBMCs. Deeply sampled blood TCRbeta repertoires from subjects exposed to, actively infected with, or recovered from COVID-19 were included in the dataset. The repertoires were made available in a free public database intended to serve as a resource for research on the immune response to SARS-CoV-2. The samples were drawn from two sources: the first 160 participants of the ongoing ImmuneRACE study, and 1,000 to 1,500 subjects contributed by 6 global collaborators. Nearly every sample came with metadata listing a de-identified subject ID, COVID-19 status, age in years and sex. Where available, HLA class I and class II types were taken from metadata supplied by the sample provider and were not determined by assay-based typing.

Each collaborating institution followed its own protocols to collect whole blood in K2EDTA tubes. For TCRbeta analysis, collaborator samples were shipped as frozen whole blood, as isolated PBMCs, or as DNA extracted from either sample type. Based on the germline V gene, the CDR1 and CDR2 sequences are SGHRS and YFSETQ. Spanning cysteine to phenylalanine, the CDR3 consists of 11 amino acids. Here the CDR3 DNA is all that survives: 33 bases in frame from base 1. V is clipped by 0 bases and J by 13 bases, and the sequence between their germline boundaries is 10 bases long. Overall results and qualifications from the work: Clinical and demographic metadata were provided uncurated, with the amount varying by source and participant.

TCRbeta CDR3 regions were amplified from genomic DNA using the immunoSEQ Assay, a bias-controlled multiplex PCR. On the study's bioinformatics: The number of nucleated cells in each sample was estimated from the amplification of reference gene primers within the assay. To quantify the absolute abundance of each unique TCRbeta CDR3 rearrangement, sequence reads were collapsed and filtered. For each sample, productive Simpson clonality was calculated as the square root of Simpson's diversity index across productive rearrangements. The immuneACCESS repertoire file appears here via TCRdb, limited to in-frame rearrangements. These files lack a portion of the clones; in checked studies, under half of the deficit traces to unresolved V genes, and the cause of the others is not known. The V and J calls and the clone size are those of that table, but D and trimming were determined from the DNA. The sample has tens of thousands of clones on record, around 79% of them singletons. The leading ten clones occupy less than 20% of the sample.

The sample taken for sequencing was peripheral blood. This sequence uses TRBV5-1 and TRBJ1-1, with the identity of the D gene unclear. This TCR was recovered from a woman aged 45-65 years with active or convalescent COVID-19. Here the CDR3 is given as CASSLAGRNFF. The bases read TGCGCCAGCAGCTTGGCCGGGAGGAATTTCTTT. Reference TRBV5-1 and TRBJ1-1 genes cover what lies past the CDR3, so the full variable domain is KAGVTQTPRYLIKTRGQQVTLSCSPISGHRSVSWYQQTPGQGLQFLFEYFSETQRNKGNFPGRFSGRQFSNSRSEMNVSTLELGDSALYLCASSLAGRNFFGQGTRLTVV.